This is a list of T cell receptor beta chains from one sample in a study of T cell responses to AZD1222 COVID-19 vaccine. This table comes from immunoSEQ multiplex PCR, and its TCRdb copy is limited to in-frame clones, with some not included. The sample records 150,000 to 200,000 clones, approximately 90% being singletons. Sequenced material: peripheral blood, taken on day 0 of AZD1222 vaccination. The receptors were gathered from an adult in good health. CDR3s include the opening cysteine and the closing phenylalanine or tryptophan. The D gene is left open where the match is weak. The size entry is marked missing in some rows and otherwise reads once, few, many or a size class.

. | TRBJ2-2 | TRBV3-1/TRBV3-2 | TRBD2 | TGTGCCAGCAGCCCATATAGCGGGTCGAACACCGGGGAGCTGTTTTTT | CASSPYSGSNTGELFF
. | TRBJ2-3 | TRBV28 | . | TGTGCCAGCAGTGAGAACACAGTTACGCAGTATTTT | CASSENTVTQYF
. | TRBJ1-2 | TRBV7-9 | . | TGTGCCAGCAGCCCATCCGGGACGGTCTATGGCTACACCTTC | CASSPSGTVYGYTF
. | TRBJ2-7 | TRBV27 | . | TGTGCCAGCTCGAACAGGGTTGGCGACGAGCAGTACTTC | CASSNRVGDEQYF
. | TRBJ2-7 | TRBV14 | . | TGTGCCAGCAGCCCAGGAGTGGGCCGTCCGACCTACGAGCAGTACTTC | CASSPGVGRPTYEQYF
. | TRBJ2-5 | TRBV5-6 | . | TGTGCCAGCAGCCGGGTGGAGCCAGGAGAGACCCAGTACTTC | CASSRVEPGETQYF
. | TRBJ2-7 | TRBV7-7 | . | TGTGCCCTCGACGGGAACTACGAGCAGTACTTC | CALDGNYEQYF
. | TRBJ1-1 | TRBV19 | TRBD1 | TGTGCCACTTCCAGGGGTACAGGGGGCAAAAGTGAAGCTTTCTTT | CATSRGTGGKSEAFF
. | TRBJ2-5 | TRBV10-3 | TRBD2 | TGTGCCATAACTAGCGGGAGTGATGGGACCCAGTACTTC | CAITSGSDGTQYF
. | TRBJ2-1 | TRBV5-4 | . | TGTGCCAGCAGCTTGTGGACTCCTAACAATGAGCAGTTCTTC | CASSLWTPNNEQFF
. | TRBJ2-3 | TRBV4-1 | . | TGCGCCAGCAGGCAGGCGGGCCTGGGCACAGATACGCAGTATTTT | CASRQAGLGTDTQYF
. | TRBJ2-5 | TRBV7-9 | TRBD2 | TGTGCCAGCAGTTTAATAGCGGGAGGGTATGAGACCCAGTACTTC | CASSLIAGGYETQYF
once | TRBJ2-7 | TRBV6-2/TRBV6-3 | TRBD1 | TGTGCCAGCAGCCTCGTAAGACAGGGCGAGCAGTACTTC | CASSLVRQGEQYF
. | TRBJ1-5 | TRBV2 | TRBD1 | TGTGCCAGCAGTGAAGCGCCAGGGGGAGGCAATCAGCCCCAGCATTTT | CASSEAPGGGNQPQHF
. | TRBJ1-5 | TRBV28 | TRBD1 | TGTGCCAGCAGTTTTAGAATAATCCCCCGGGACAGGGGGCCCCGTCAGCCCCAGCATTTT | CASSFRIIPRDRGPRQPQHF
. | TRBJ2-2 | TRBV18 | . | TGTGCCAGCTCACCACCTGACACTAGGTCGGCCGGGGAGCTGTTTTTT | CASSPPDTRSAGELFF
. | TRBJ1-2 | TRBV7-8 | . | TGTGCCAGCAGCTTAGTCCCGGGGCGGGTTGGCTACACCTTC | CASSLVPGRVGYTF
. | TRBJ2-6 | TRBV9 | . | TGTGCCAGCAGCGTAGGGGCCGGAGTCTCTGGGGCCAACGTCCTGACTTTC | CASSVGAGVSGANVLTF
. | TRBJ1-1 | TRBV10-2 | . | TGCGCCAGCGTATCCTCGAGGGCAATGAACACTGAAGCTTTCTTT | CASVSSRAMNTEAFF
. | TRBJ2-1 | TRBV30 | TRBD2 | TGTGCCTGGAGTGTACTCGGGAGGGAGCAGTTCTTC | CAWSVLGREQFF
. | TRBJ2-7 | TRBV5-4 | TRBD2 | TGTGCCAGCAGCTTGCCTAGCGGTTCCTACGAGCAGTACTTC | CASSLPSGSYEQYF
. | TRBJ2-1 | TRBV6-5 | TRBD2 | TGTGCCAGCAGTTATGGCGGGAGCCACAATGAGCAGTTCTTC | CASSYGGSHNEQFF
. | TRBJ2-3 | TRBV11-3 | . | TGTGCCAGCAGCTTATCTTCCCCCTCCACAGATACGCAGTATTTT | CASSLSSPSTDTQYF
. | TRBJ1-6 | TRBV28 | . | TGTGCCAGCAGTTTATTCAGGCAGTCCTATAATTCACCCCTCCACTTT | CASSLFRQSYNSPLHF
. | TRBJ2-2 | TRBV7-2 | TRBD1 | TGTGCCAGCAGTTTAAACAGGGGCCAGAACACCGGGGAGCTGTTTTTT | CASSLNRGQNTGELFF
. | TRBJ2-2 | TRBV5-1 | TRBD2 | TGCGCCAGCAGCACCAGACTAGCGGACACCGGGGAGCTGTTTTTT | CASSTRLADTGELFF
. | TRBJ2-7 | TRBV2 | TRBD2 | TGTGCCAGCAGTGATTTGGGACTAGCGGGAGGGCCCTACGAGCAGTACTTC | CASSDLGLAGGPYEQYF